A single sample is the source of the 21 T cell receptor beta chains below, sequenced in a study of vaccination and CD4 T cells after COVID-19 (dated by TCRdb to between 2021 and 2024). Per the publication, the treatment or condition label means: roughly ten-day PBMC culture with coronavirus spike peptide pools or control peptides (ViraFEST assay). The library was prepared using PCR. TCRdb shows the sequencer as Illumina iSeq 100. DNA from cultured CD4+ T cells was subjected to TCR sequencing with the Oncomine TCR Beta short-read assay at the Johns Hopkins FTIC core. Using fastp at Q25 and MiXCR, TCRdb reprocessed the public reads and kept productive beta chains. Rows merge per CDR3 protein into single entries with the most common DNA and genes. The sample has 15,000 to 20,000 distinct CDR3 sequences on record, about a third of them singletons. 20% to 25% of the sample belongs to the ten largest clones.

These receptors are not linked to any known antigen. This material consisted of CD4+ T cells from blood, cultured in vitro, taken before SARS-CoV-2 vaccination. All receptors derive from a human donor who received a COVID-19 vaccine.

The chain carries TRBV7-2 and TRBJ2-7; 10 bases match TRBD1. The CDR3 covers 18 residues. Losses at the gene ends were 1 base for V and 0 bases for J; bases not matched to a gene: 9. Germline CDR1 is SGHTA and CDR2 is FQGNSA. The CDR3 bases are TGTGCCAGCAGCTTAGTAGGGACAGGGGTGGGAGGCTCCTACGAGCAGTACTTC. It encodes CASSLVGTGVGGSYEQYF.

V gene TRBV6-1 combines with J gene TRBJ2-3, with 7 bases that match TRBD1. The CDR3 is 15 residues long. Trimming took 1 base from V and 4 from J; bases not matched to a gene: 5. Germline V gene lookup returns CDR1 MNHNS and CDR2 SASEGT. CDR3 loop: CASSEGTGPPDTQYF. As DNA, the CDR3 is TGTGCCAGCAGTGAAGGGACAGGCCCCCCAGATACGCAGTATTTT.

This clonotype was counted between two and nine times. The chain recombines TRBV11-3 with TRBJ1-2, with unresolved D. The CDR3 totals 11 residues. Deletions cut 4 bases from V and 4 bases from J, with 4 bases between. The V gene's germline CDR1 is SGHNT and CDR2 YENEEA. The DNA of the CDR3 is TGTGCCAGCAGCTCCAGCTATGGCTACACCTTC. Amino acid sequence: CASSSSYGYTF. Filled out from reference TRBV11-3 and TRBJ1-2, the complete variable domain reads EAGVVQSPRYKIIEKKQPVAFWCNPISGHNTLYWYLQNLGQGPELLIRYENEEAVDDSQLPKDRFSAERLKGVDSTLKIQPAELGDSAVYLCASSSSYGYTFGSGTRLTVV.

This clonotype was observed a handful of times. The chain employs TRBV12-3 or TRBV12-4 and TRBJ2-3; D is unresolved. The CDR3 has 15 residues. Trimming removed 4 bases at V and 0 bases at J, with 11 bases between. CDR3 in amino acids: CASSWSHRSTDTQYF. For the CDR3, the DNA is TGTGCCAGCAGTTGGAGTCACCGGAGCACAGATACGCAGTATTTT.

The chain is built from TRBV5-4 and TRBJ1-6; D not certain. CDR1 is SGHNT, CDR2 YYREEE, per germline (reference sequence). This CDR3 has 13 residues. Trimming took 4 bases from V and 5 from J, leaving 7 bases between them. The CDR3 nucleotides are TGTGCCAGCAGCACCGGGGATAATTCACCCCTCCACTTT. Its translation is CASSTGDNSPLHF.

CDR3 region: CASSTTDRSDGYTF. The CDR3 nucleotides read TGTGCCAGCAGTACAACCGACAGGTCGGATGGCTACACCTTC. The J gene is TRBJ1-2, the V gene TRBV25-1; a possible D gene is TRBD1 (6 bases). Germline V gene data show CDR1 as MGHDK and CDR2 as SYGVNS. This CDR3 has 14 amino acids. V shed 5 bases and J shed 6 bases, with 16 bases lying between them.

This clonotype was seen a handful of times. V and J are TRBV5-4 and TRBJ1-1; D perhaps matches TRBD1 (6 bases). This CDR3 is built from 15 residues. Germline V gene data show CDR1 as SGHNT and CDR2 as YYREEE (reference sequence). Trimming removed 0 bases at V and 1 base at J, with 10 bases between. This CDR3 is CASSLVGARNTEAFF. The CDR3 bases are TGTGCCAGCAGCTTGGTGGGGGCGAGGAACACTGAAGCTTTCTTT. Variable domain in full (rest from reference TRBV5-4 and TRBJ1-1): ETGVTQSPTHLIKTRGQQVTLRCSSQSGHNTVSWYQQALGQGPQFIFQYYREEENGRGNFPPRFSGLQFPNYSSELNVNALELDDSALYLCASSLVGARNTEAFFGQGTRLTVV.

The gene calls are TRBV20-1 and TRBJ1-5; D unresolved. This CDR3 comprises 15 residues. CDR1 is DFQATT and CDR2 is SNEGSKA in the germline V gene (reference sequence). Trimming took 3 bases from V and 2 from J, leaving 14 bases between them. CDR3 sequence reads: CSASLRGNGNQPQHF. In DNA form, the CDR3 reads TGCAGTGCTAGTTTAAGAGGGAACGGCAATCAGCCCCAGCATTTT.

The gene calls are TRBV5-1 and TRBJ2-3, with 10 bases matching TRBD2. V was pared by 1 base and J by 1 base, with 6 bases of the junction left unmatched. Germline CDR1 SGHRS, CDR2 YFSETQ. The CDR3 has 17 residues. The DNA of the CDR3 is TGCGCCAGCAGCTTGTTTAGCGGGGGGACCCGCACAGATACGCAGTATTTT. Amino acids: CASSLFSGGTRTDTQYF.

This clonotype was observed a few times. The V call is TRBV7-2, the J call TRBJ1-6, with 7 bases aligning to TRBD1. Germline V gene lookup returns CDR1 SGHTA and CDR2 FQGNSA. Unmatched junction bases numbered 8, after V lost 5 bases and J lost 10 bases. The CDR3 spans 14 residues. CDR3 region: CASSLQGSNSPLHF. The CDR3 region has the DNA TGTGCCAGCAGCCTACAGGGGAGCAACTCACCCCTCCACTTT.

V is TRBV20-1 and J is TRBJ2-3; 9 bases map to TRBD1. The length of the CDR3 is 16 residues. Germline V CDR1 and CDR2: DFQATT, SNEGSKA (reference sequence). The junction had 13 bases not matched to a gene; V was cut back by 3 bases and J by 6 bases. The CDR3 spells CSARGGTGYFSDTQYF. Here the CDR3 DNA reads TGCAGTGCTAGGGGGGGGACAGGGTATTTTTCGGATACGCAGTATTTT.

This chain connects TRBV3-1 to TRBJ1-2; D is uncertain. Per germline, CDR1 LGHDT and CDR2 YNNKEL (reference sequence). The CDR3 contains 16 residues. V was clipped by 7 bases and J by 2 bases, with 20 bases between them. CDR3 in amino acids: CASTARAGVSNYGYTF. The CDR3 DNA reads TGTGCCAGCACCGCAAGGGCCGGGGTATCAAACTATGGCTACACCTTC.

The rearrangement links TRBV7-4 to TRBJ2-1, with D possibly matching TRBD2 (7 bases). The V end was cut by 7 bases, the J end by 3 bases, with 19 bases between. Germline CDR1 and CDR2: SGHVT and SQSDAQ. The CDR3 extends over 16 amino acids. The CDR3 protein is CASTWASGQNYNEQFF. The CDR3 DNA sequence: TGTGCCAGCACTTGGGCTAGCGGACAGAACTACAATGAGCAGTTCTTC.

This clonotype was seen only a few times. This sequence joins TRBV10-3 and TRBJ1-1; D ambiguous. The CDR3 consists of 14 residues. Germline CDR1 reads ENHRY; CDR2 reads SYGVKD. The V end lost 6 bases, the J end lost 4 bases, and 15 bases lay between the germline ends. The DNA for the CDR3 is TGTGCCATCAGCCTTGAGAGGCAGACCACTGAAGCTTTCTTT. It yields the protein CAISLERQTTEAFF.

This chain links TRBV6-1 with TRBJ1-1, with 9 bases aligning to TRBD1. V gave up 4 bases and J gave up 0 bases; unmatched junction bases: 3. The CDR3 extends over 15 amino acids. Per the germline V gene, CDR1 is MNHNS and CDR2 is SASEGT. CDR3 amino acids: CASSVHRGLNTEAFF. The CDR3 nucleotides are TGTGCCAGCAGTGTGCACAGGGGGCTGAACACTGAAGCTTTCTTT.

This clonotype was seen a handful of times. V usage is TRBV6-5 and J usage is TRBJ2-7, with a tentative D call TRBD1 (5 bases). V dropped 0 bases and J dropped 5 bases, with 11 bases sitting between them. The V gene's germline CDR1 is MNHEY and CDR2 SVGAGI. The CDR3 runs 14 residues. CDR3 nucleotide sequence: TGTGCCAGCAGTTACTCCCAGACAGTGAACGAGCAGTACTTC. This translates into CASSYSQTVNEQYF.

This clonotype was seen more than once but under ten times. The V and J genes are TRBV2 and TRBJ2-3; 12 bases align to TRBD2. Germline CDR1 SNHLY, CDR2 FYNNEI. V shed 4 bases, J shed 2 bases, and the junction held 7 bases outside the gene matches. The CDR3 loop spans 17 amino acids. The CDR3 nucleotides read TGTGCCAGCAGTGTAGCCAGACTAGCGGGGGTCACAGATACGCAGTATTTT. Translating it yields CASSVARLAGVTDTQYF.

This rearrangement joins TRBV20-1 to TRBJ1-4; 10 nucleotides align to TRBD1. Trimming removed 3 bases from V and 7 bases from J; junction bases left unmatched: 2. Germline V gives CDR1 DFQATT, CDR2 SNEGSKA (reference sequence). The CDR3 loop spans 13 amino acids. CDR3 region: CSARGTGVEKLFF. The CDR3, as DNA: TGCAGTGCTAGGGGGACAGGGGTTGAAAAACTGTTTTTT.

This clonotype was counted only a few times. The genes are TRBV12-3 or TRBV12-4 and TRBJ1-5; D is undetermined. The ends were cut back, 3 bases at V and 6 bases at J, with 6 bases in the middle. The CDR3 spans 12 residues. The DNA of the CDR3 is TGTGCCAGCAGTTTTGGGGTTCAGCCCCAGCATTTT. Residues: CASSFGVQPQHF.

The rearrangement uses TRBV9 and TRBJ1-2, with 12 positions matching TRBD1. This CDR3 region has 18 residues. The V gene end was trimmed by 4 bases and the J gene end by 2 bases; junction bases not matched to a gene: 12. Per germline, CDR1 SGDLS and CDR2 YYNGEE. CDR3 sequence: CASSNRDRGRTGNYGYTF. In DNA, the CDR3 is TGTGCCAGCAGCAATAGGGACAGGGGGCGCACGGGGAACTATGGCTACACCTTC.

This clonotype was seen a few times. V gene TRBV2 combines with J gene TRBJ1-5; the D is unclear. V was shortened by 7 bases and J by 0 bases, with 10 bases between the two germline ends. The CDR3 covers 14 residues. Germline CDR1 and CDR2: SNHLY and FYNNEI. The CDR3 spells CASNGLYSNQPQHF. The CDR3 DNA follows: TGTGCCAGCAACGGACTTTATAGCAATCAGCCCCAGCATTTT.